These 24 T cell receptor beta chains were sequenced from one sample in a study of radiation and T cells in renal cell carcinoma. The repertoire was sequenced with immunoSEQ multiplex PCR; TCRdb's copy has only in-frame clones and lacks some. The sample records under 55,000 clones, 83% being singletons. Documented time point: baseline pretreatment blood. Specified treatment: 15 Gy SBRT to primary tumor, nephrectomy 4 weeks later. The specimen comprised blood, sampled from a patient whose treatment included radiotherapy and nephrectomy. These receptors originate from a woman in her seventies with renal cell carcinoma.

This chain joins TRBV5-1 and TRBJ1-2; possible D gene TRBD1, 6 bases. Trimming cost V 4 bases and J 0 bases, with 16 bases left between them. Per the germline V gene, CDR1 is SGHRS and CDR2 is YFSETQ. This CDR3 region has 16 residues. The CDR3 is CASSPRTGATNYGYTF. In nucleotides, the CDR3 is TGCGCCAGCAGCCCCAGAACGGGGGCTACTAACTATGGCTACACCTTC.

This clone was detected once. The CDR3 loop reads CASSISPGQSGDEQFF. As DNA, the CDR3 is TGTGCCAGTAGTATCTCCCCGGGACAATCTGGCGATGAGCAGTTCTTC. V usage is TRBV19 and J usage is TRBJ2-1; D is perhaps TRBD1 (6 bases). Germline V CDR1 and CDR2: LNHDA, SQIVND (reference sequence). The CDR3 length is 16 residues. V was cut by 3 bases and J by 8 bases, with 20 bases left in between.

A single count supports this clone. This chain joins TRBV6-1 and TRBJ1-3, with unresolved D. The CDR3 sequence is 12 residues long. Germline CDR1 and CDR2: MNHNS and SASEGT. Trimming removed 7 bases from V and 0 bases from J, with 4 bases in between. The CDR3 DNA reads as TGTGCCAGCACCCCCTCTGGAAACACCATATATTTT. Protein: CASTPSGNTIYF.

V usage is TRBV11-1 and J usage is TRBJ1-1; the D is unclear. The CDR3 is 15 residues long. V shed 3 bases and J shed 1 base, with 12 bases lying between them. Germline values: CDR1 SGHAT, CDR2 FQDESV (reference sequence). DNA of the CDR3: TGTGCCAGCAGCTTTAGCTTGGCGGGGAACACTGAAGCTTTCTTT. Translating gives CASSFSLAGNTEAFF.

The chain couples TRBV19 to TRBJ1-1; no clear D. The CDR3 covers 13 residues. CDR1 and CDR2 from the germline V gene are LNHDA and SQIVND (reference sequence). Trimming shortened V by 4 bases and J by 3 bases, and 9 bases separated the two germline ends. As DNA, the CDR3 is TGTGCCAGTAGTACCGGAGGGTACACTGAAGCTTTCTTT. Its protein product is CASSTGGYTEAFF.

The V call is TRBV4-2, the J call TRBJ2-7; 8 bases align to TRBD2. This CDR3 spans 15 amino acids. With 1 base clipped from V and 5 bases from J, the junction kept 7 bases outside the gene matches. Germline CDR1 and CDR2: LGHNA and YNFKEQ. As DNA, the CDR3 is TGTGCCAGCAGCCAAGTTGGCGGGGGGACCAACGAGCAGTACTTC. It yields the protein CASSQVGGGTNEQYF.

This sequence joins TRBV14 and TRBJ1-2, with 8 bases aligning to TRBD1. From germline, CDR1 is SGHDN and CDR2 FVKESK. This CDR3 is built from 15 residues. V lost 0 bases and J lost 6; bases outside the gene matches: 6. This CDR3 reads CASSQDPRDRNGYTF. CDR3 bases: TGTGCCAGCAGCCAAGATCCCCGGGACAGGAATGGCTACACCTTC.

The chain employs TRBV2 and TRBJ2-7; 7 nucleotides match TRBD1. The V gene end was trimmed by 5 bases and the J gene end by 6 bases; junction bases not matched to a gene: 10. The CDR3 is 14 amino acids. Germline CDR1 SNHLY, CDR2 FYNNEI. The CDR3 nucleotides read TGTGCCAGCAGTTACGGACAGGTCCGAGGCGAGCAGTACTTC. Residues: CASSYGQVRGEQYF.

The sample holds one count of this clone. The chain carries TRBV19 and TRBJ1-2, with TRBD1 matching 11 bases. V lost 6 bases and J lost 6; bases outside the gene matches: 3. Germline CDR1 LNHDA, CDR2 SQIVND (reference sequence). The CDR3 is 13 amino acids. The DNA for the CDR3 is TGTGCCAGTAGGGACAGGGGGCTGAATGGCTACACCTTC. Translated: CASRDRGLNGYTF. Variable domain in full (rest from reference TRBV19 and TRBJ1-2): DGGITQSPKYLFRKEGQNVTLSCEQNLNHDAMYWYRQDPGQGLRLIYYSQIVNDFQKGDIAEGYSVSREKKESFPLTVTSAQKNPTAFYLCASRDRGLNGYTFGSGTRLTVV.

CDR3 residues: CASSISNEQFF. The CDR3 DNA reads TGTGCCAGCAGCATCAGCAATGAGCAGTTCTTC. V usage is TRBV5-6 and J usage is TRBJ2-1; no clear D gene. V gave up 4 bases and J gave up 6 bases, with 5 bases separating them. Germline-derived CDR1 and CDR2 are SGHDT and YYEEEE. The CDR3 has 11 amino acids.

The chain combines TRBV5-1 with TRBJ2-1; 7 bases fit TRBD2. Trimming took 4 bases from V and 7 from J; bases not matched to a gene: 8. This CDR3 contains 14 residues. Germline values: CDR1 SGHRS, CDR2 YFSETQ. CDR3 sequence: CASSLGGGVNEQFF. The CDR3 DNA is TGCGCCAGCAGCCTCGGGGGAGGGGTAAATGAGCAGTTCTTC.

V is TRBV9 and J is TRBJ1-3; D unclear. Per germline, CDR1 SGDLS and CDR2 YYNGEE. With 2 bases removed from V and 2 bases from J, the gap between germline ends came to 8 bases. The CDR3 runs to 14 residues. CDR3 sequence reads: CASSVGFTGNTIYF. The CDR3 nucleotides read TGTGCCAGCAGCGTGGGGTTTACTGGAAACACCATATATTTT.

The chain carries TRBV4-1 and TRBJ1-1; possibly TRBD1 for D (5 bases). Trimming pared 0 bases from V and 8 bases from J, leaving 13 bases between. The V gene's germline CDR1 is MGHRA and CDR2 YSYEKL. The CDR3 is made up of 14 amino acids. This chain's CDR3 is CASSQDRMRDEAFF. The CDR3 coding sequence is TGCGCCAGCAGCCAAGACCGAATGAGGGACGAAGCTTTCTTT.

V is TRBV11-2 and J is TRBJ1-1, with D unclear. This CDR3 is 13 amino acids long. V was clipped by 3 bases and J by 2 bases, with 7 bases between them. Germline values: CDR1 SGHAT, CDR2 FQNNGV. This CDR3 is CASSFSVNTEAFF. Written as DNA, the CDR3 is TGTGCCAGCAGCTTCTCCGTAAACACTGAAGCTTTCTTT.

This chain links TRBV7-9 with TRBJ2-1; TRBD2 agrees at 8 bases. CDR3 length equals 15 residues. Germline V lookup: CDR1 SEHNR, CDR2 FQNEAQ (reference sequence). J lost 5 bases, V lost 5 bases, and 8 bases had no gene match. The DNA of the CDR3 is TGTGCCAGCAGCAGACCGGGACTAGGGAACAATGAGCAGTTCTTC. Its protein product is CASSRPGLGNNEQFF.

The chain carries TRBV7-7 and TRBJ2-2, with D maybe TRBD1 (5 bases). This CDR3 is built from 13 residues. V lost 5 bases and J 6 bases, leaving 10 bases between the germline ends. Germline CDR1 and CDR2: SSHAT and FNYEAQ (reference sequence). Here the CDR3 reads CASSRTGPGELFF. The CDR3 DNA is TGTGCCAGCAGCCGAACAGGTCCCGGGGAGCTGTTTTTT.

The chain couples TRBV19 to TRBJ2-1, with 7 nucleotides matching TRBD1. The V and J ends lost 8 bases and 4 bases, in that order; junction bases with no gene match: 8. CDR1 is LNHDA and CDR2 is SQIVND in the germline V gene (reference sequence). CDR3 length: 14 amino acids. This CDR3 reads CASHDRALYNEQFF. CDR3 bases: TGTGCCAGTCACGACAGGGCCCTTTACAATGAGCAGTTCTTC. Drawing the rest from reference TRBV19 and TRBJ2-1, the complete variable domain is DGGITQSPKYLFRKEGQNVTLSCEQNLNHDAMYWYRQDPGQGLRLIYYSQIVNDFQKGDIAEGYSVSREKKESFPLTVTSAQKNPTAFYLCASHDRALYNEQFFGPGTRLTVL.

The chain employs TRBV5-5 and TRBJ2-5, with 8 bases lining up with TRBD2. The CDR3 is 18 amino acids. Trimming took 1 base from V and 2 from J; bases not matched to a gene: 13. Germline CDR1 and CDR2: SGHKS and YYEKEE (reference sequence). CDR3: CASSLRVGVRGAQETQYF. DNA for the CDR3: TGTGCCAGCAGCTTGCGCGTTGGGGTGCGGGGGGCGCAAGAGACCCAGTACTTC.

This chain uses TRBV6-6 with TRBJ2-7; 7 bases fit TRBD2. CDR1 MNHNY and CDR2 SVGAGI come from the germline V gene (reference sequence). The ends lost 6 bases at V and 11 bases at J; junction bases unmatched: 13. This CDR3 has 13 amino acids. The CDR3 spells CASSYGQAGEEYF. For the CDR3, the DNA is TGTGCCAGCAGCTACGGGCAGGCGGGAGAGGAGTACTTC.

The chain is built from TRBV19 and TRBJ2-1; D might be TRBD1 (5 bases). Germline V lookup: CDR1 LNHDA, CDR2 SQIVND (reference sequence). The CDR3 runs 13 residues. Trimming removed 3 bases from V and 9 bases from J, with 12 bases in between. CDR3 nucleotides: TGTGCCAGTAGTATTACAGGTTACGGTGAGCAGTTCTTC. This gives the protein CASSITGYGEQFF.

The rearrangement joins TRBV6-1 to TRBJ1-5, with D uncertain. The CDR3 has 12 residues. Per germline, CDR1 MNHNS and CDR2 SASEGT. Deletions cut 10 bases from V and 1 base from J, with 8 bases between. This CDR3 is CATSDSNQPQHF. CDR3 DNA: TGTGCCACATCGGACAGCAATCAGCCCCAGCATTTT.

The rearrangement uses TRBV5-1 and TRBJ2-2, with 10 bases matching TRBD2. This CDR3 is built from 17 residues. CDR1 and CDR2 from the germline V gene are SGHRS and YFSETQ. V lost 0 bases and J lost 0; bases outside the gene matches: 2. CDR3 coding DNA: TGCGCCAGCAGCTTGGGACTAGCGGGCGCGAACACCGGGGAGCTGTTTTTT. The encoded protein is CASSLGLAGANTGELFF.

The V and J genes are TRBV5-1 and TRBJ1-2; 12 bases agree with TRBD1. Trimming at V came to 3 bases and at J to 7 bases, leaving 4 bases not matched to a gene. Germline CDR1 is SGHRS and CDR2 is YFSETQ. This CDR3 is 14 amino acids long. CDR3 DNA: TGCGCCAGCAGCTCGGGACAGGGGGCTTTTGGCTACACCTTC. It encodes CASSSGQGAFGYTF.

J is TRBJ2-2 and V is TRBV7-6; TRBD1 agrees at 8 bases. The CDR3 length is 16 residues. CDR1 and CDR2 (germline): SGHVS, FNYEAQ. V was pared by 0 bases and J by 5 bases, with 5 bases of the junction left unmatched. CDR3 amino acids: CASSLATGDSTGELFF. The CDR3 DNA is TGTGCCAGCAGCTTAGCGACAGGGGATTCGACCGGGGAGCTGTTTTTT.